This T cell receptor beta chain stems from a study of identical twins. Study results and caveats: Carriage of fewer insertions was seen in abundant cord blood beta clonotypes, whereas memory repertoires showed none.

Of note for this clonotype: The antigen is not known.

TCRdb reanalysed the 5' RACE reads using MiXCR and keeps one entry per CDR3 protein. Here the sample spans more than 1.5 million distinct CDR3 sequences, 25% to 35% being singletons. This CDR3 has 13 amino acids. Deletions cut 4 bases from V and 0 bases from J, with 7 bases between. Per the germline V gene, CDR1 is SQVTM and CDR2 is ANQGSEA. The source material was cord blood. This chain uses TRBV29-1 with TRBJ1-3, with no clear D. The receptor was derived from a newborn girl in good health. CDR3 region: CSVGITSGNTIYF. The CDR3 DNA sequence: TGCAGCGTTGGGATCACCTCTGGAAACACCATATATTTT.